These T cell receptor beta chains were read from a single sample in a study of radiotherapy plus CTLA-4 blockade in lung cancer. The repertoire was sequenced with immunoSEQ multiplex PCR; TCRdb's copy has only in-frame clones and lacks some. This sample has about 80,000 clones, with 78% found just once. The sequencing here drew on peripheral blood, taken from a patient treated with radiotherapy plus ipilimumab. These receptors all come from a human donor with non-small cell lung cancer whose response to radiotherapy plus ipilimumab could not be evaluated. Some clones in this sample may be carry-over from other donors' samples. CDR3s leave out the opening cysteine and the closing phenylalanine or tryptophan. Each record gives: D gene, V gene, CDR3 protein. D genes are given only for firm matches.

. TRBV28 ASSLLGAQGNTIY
TRBD2 TRBV28 ASSFRLAGGAYNSYEQY
. TRBV5-4 ASSPEGGSTEAF
TRBD2 TRBV6-5 ASSSRTSSAYEQY
TRBD1 TRBV4-1 ASSRTGDGYT
TRBD1 TRBV11-2 ASSSSAGTGANNEQF
TRBD2 TRBV11-1 ASTGSGGKQF
. TRBV19 ASSMDFYSNQPQH
. TRBV18 ASSPSREWTDTQY
TRBD2 TRBV7-2 ASSLISGGPANTGELF
. TRBV28 ASSLSGWSYEQY
TRBD2 TRBV15 ATSRDHGRGQF
. TRBV21-1 ASSKGFWRHTDTQY
TRBD2 TRBV5-1 ASSNIAGGINNEQF
. TRBV7-3 ASSPFPQNYGYT
. TRBV9 ASGQNSGNTIY
TRBD2 TRBV29-1 SVVGLAGEQY
TRBD2 TRBV5-4 ASSSGLAGAPGDTQY
. TRBV4-2 ASSQGGSSYNEQF
. TRBV6-5 ASSEARGVVLT
. TRBV5-4 ASRLNRDGNYGYT
. TRBV7-2 ASSLTPSYEQY
TRBD2 TRBV7-3 ASSLTPGGPKTGELF
TRBD1 TRBV5-1 ASSLGSGGIYEQY
TRBD1 TRBV5-1 ASRPGLVTGGESGGYT
. TRBV2 ASEGGGGQPQH
. TRBV6-4 ASSEESGFSGNTIY
TRBD1 TRBV19 ASSMGQGRANYGYT
TRBD1 TRBV5-4 ASSPTVDRVKLF
TRBD1 TRBV4-1 ASSQDRQGAGGTEAF
TRBD1 TRBV7-3 ASSAYGTGETEAF
TRBD2 TRBV7-2 ASSRYSGGTYNEQF
. TRBV29-1 SVVPRMETQY
. TRBV19 ASSRGTLTSGNTIY
. TRBV19 ASLKGGDEQF
. TRBV28 ASSLTASYEQY
. TRBV20-1 SARDDNT
. TRBV27 ASSFFAGLTTNEQF
. TRBV28 ASSLYRTNTGELF
. TRBV21-1 ASSKEADVTMTEAF
. TRBV19 ASRREVSGNTIY
TRBD2 TRBV27 ASSLSRLAGPYEQY
TRBD2 TRBV7-2 ASSRTSGGAFETQY
. TRBV7-9 ASSLRRGRRDTQY
TRBD2 TRBV28 ASSGGPGLAIETQY
TRBD1 TRBV6-1 ASSHRDRDNYGYT
. TRBV28 ASSLAGSNYGYT
TRBD1 TRBV5-8 ASSLGAGQGASYANVLT
. TRBV11-2 ASTAGMGFTEAF
TRBD1 TRBV4-1 ASSQAGQGGRNQPQH
TRBD2 TRBV9 ASSPVGLAGGKQQF
TRBD1 TRBV4-1 ASRLSPGQNNEKLF